This entry concerns a single T cell receptor beta chain. Recruitment covered 20 to 25 US areas and drew participants whose ages spanned 18 to 89 years. Exposed study participants had met a COVID-19 case within 2 weeks before entry. The source of the sample is a study of blood T cell repertoires in COVID-19. Study-level information: In each case, the material was cDNA or gDNA derived from T cells, B-cell-depleted T cells, or PBMCs.

Only in-frame clones appear in the TCRdb table, and some are missing; sequencing was by immunoSEQ multiplex PCR. Of about 240,000 clones listed, about four fifths are singletons. CDR3 size: 12 residues. Germline CDR1 and CDR2: LNHDA and SQIVND (reference sequence). V dropped 10 bases and J dropped 1; count of bases not matched to a gene: 2. Sequences were obtained from PBMCs or T cells enriched from blood (not recorded which). The clonotype originates from a woman aged 40 to 50 who had been exposed to COVID-19. The chain recombines TRBV19 with TRBJ2-3, with 7 bases matching TRBD1. The CDR3 nucleotides read TGTGCCACTGGACAGGGCACAGATACGCAGTATTTT. This codes for CATGQGTDTQYF.